This T cell receptor beta chain derives from a study of T cell repertoires in cytomegalovirus infection. On this clonotype: Its antigen is still unknown.

This CDR3 region has 15 residues. CDR1 SGHTA and CDR2 FQGNSA come from the germline V gene. V was shortened by 5 bases and J by 6 bases, with 19 bases between the two germline ends. Findings and limits, study-wide: Adding up the frequency of public TCR beta families identified people who carried CMV plus the relevant HLA.

TCRdb ran MiXCR on the reads and lists one entry per CDR3 protein. This sample has about 900,000 distinct CDR3 sequences; around 30% occur once, and the top ten carry over 13%. The sequence derives from a human donor in good health (CMV status not recorded). Some clones in this sample may be carry-over from other donors' samples. This specimen was cultured CD8+ T cells from PBMCs, taken from culture after CMV antigen stimulation. The genes are TRBV7-2 and TRBJ1-1; perhaps TRBD1 as D (6 bases). CDR3 sequence: CASSTFTTGFAEAFF. The CDR3 coding sequence is TGTGCCAGCAGCACCTTCACCACAGGGTTCGCTGAAGCTTTCTTT.